This T cell receptor (beta chain) was sequenced during a study of cytomegalovirus exposure and HLA in healthy donors. The CDR3 is 16 amino acids. The ends were cut back, 2 bases at V and 6 bases at J, with 19 bases in the middle. CDR1 and CDR2 (germline): SGHAT, FQDESV (reference sequence). PCR involved 60 Vbeta and 13 Jbeta primers. Some clones are missing from TCRdb's copy, which holds only in-frame ones; the method was immunoSEQ multiplex PCR. The data show 120,000 or so clones, roughly 75% seen once. The chain recombines TRBV11-1 with TRBJ1-1, with D hard to call. The TCR originated in a woman aged 45 to 65 in good health and CMV-seronegative. The sample comprised PBMCs. CDR3 in DNA: TGTGCCAGCAGCTTAACAGTGACGTATGATTTCGCTGAAGCTTTCTTT. Residues: CASSLTVTYDFAEAFF.